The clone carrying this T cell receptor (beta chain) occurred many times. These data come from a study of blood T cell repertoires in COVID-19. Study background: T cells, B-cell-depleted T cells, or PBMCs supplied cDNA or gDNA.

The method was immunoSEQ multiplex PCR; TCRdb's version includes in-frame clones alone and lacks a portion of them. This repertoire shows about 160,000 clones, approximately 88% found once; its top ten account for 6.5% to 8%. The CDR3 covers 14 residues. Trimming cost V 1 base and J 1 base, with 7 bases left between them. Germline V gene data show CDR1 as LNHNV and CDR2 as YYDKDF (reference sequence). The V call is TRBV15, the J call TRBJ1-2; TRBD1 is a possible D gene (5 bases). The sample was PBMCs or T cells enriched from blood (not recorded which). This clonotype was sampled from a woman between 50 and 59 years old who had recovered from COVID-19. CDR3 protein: CATSRAGFNYGYTF. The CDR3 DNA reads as TGTGCCACCAGCAGAGCAGGGTTTAACTATGGCTACACCTTC. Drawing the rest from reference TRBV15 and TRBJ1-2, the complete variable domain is DAMVIQNPRYQVTQFGKPVTLSCSQTLNHNVMYWYQQKSSQAPKLLFHYYDKDFNNEADTPDNFQSRRPNTSFCFLDIRSPGLGDTAMYLCATSRAGFNYGYTFGSGTRLTVV.